These 14 T cell receptor beta chains came from one sample sequenced in a study of blood T cells in healthy people across ages. A sample-barcoded 5' primer and a J-beta primer mix were used in a second PCR of about 6 to 11 cycles. TCRdb called the 5' RACE reads again in MiXCR, with one record for every CDR3 protein. There are around 1.5 million distinct CDR3 sequences in the sample; approximately 40% occur only once, and 6.5% to 10% lies in the top ten. What was sequenced was blood. The receptor source for this set is a woman aged 18 to 35 in good health.

The rearrangement joins TRBV4-1 to TRBJ2-7, with a possible D match to TRBD1 (6 bases). Germline CDR1 is MGHRA and CDR2 is YSYEKL. The V end was cut by 2 bases, the J end by 2 bases, with 19 bases between. This CDR3 is built from 17 residues. The CDR3 here is CASSQTPRQVKPYEQYF. The CDR3 DNA reads TGCGCCAGCAGCCAAACCCCTAGACAGGTTAAACCCTACGAGCAGTACTTC.

This clonotype has more than one count but fewer than ten. This chain joins TRBV4-1 and TRBJ2-5; the match to TRBD1 covers 10 bases. The V gene's germline CDR1 is MGHRA and CDR2 YSYEKL. With 2 bases clipped from V and 6 bases from J, the junction kept 6 bases outside the gene matches. CDR3 length: 15 amino acids. CDR3 region: CASSQPGQGRQTQYF. The CDR3 DNA is TGCGCCAGCAGCCAACCGGGACAGGGGAGGCAGACCCAGTACTTC.

The J gene is TRBJ2-7, the V gene TRBV29-1; a possible D gene is TRBD2 (7 bases). Trimming stripped 6 bases from V and 7 bases from J, with 16 bases between. The CDR3 length is 12 residues. CDR1 is SQVTM and CDR2 is ANQGSEA in the germline V gene. The CDR3: CSVEGGSREQYF. The CDR3 DNA follows: TGCAGCGTGGAGGGGGGGTCGCGGGAGCAGTACTTC.

This clonotype was counted only a few times. This chain joins TRBV7-9 and TRBJ2-5; 7 positions match TRBD2. The DNA end lines up better with TRBJ2-7; the J call may be wrong. Germline CDR1 reads SEHNR; CDR2 reads FQNEAQ (reference sequence). This CDR3 has 14 residues. The CDR3 nucleotides read TGTGCCAGCAGCTCGCGGGGGTTCGGCCCCGAGCAGTACTTC. This gives the protein CASSSRGFGPEQYF.

A remark on this clonotype: A junction boundary mismatches the germline segment, possibly from a read error. This sequence joins TRBV7-2 and TRBJ2-2, with TRBD1 as a possible D gene (5 bases). Germline values: CDR1 SGHTA, CDR2 FQGNSA. CDR3 length: 17 amino acids. DNA for the CDR3: TGTGCCAGCAACTTAGCCCATTGGCCAGGGCGCGGCGGGGAGCTGTTTTTT. This translates into CASNLAHWPGRGGELFF.

The chain has TRBV12-3 or TRBV12-4 and TRBJ2-7, with D possibly being TRBD2 (5 bases). This CDR3 has 16 amino acids. The germline V and J ends were trimmed by 5 bases and 2 bases, with 19 bases remaining between them. The CDR3 DNA follows: TGTGCCAGCAGTCCCGGAGCGGTTTCAGGTACCTACGAGCAGTACTTC. This encodes CASSPGAVSGTYEQYF.

This chain links TRBV6-5 with TRBJ2-5; TRBD2 matches at 14 bases. V trimming: 3 bases; J trimming: 6 bases; junction bases outside the gene matches: 12. CDR1 is MNHEY, CDR2 SVGAGI, per germline. The CDR3 is made up of 18 amino acids. DNA for the CDR3: TGTGCCAGCAGTTATCAGGGACTAGCGGGAGAGTTTGGGAAGACCCAGTACTTC. Protein product: CASSYQGLAGEFGKTQYF.

V usage is TRBV12-3 or TRBV12-4 and J usage is TRBJ2-2, with D hard to call. This CDR3 is 13 amino acids long. V was clipped by 4 bases and J by 4 bases, with 7 bases between them. The CDR3 bases are TGTGCCAGCAGTTCGGTCGGCACCGGGGAGCTGTTTTTT. Translation gives CASSSVGTGELFF.

This clonotype was seen only a few times. The chain joins TRBV5-6 to TRBJ2-7; 10 positions agree with TRBD1. Germline CDR1 SGHDT, CDR2 YYEEEE. Losses at the gene ends were 6 bases for V and 0 bases for J; bases not matched to a gene: 6. CDR3 length: 15 amino acids. The chain's CDR3 is CASTLDRGISYEQYF. CDR3 DNA: TGTGCCAGCACCCTGGACAGGGGGATCTCCTACGAGCAGTACTTC.

This sequence joins TRBV5-6 and TRBJ2-7; D is undetermined. Trimming pared 1 base from V and 0 bases from J, leaving 8 bases between. The CDR3 is 14 residues long. From germline, CDR1 is SGHDT and CDR2 YYEEEE. The CDR3 reads CASSLYRRSYEQYF. The CDR3, as DNA: TGTGCCAGCAGCTTGTACCGCCGCTCCTACGAGCAGTACTTC. Combining the CDR3 with reference TRBV5-6 and TRBJ2-7 gives the whole variable domain DAGVTQSPTHLIKTRGQQVTLRCSPKSGHDTVSWYQQALGQGPQFIFQYYEEEERQRGNFPDRFSGHQFPNYSSELNVNALLLGDSALYLCASSLYRRSYEQYFGPGTRLTVT.

This clonotype has a count of ten or more. V is TRBV7-9 and J is TRBJ1-2; D unresolved. Deletions cut 5 bases from V and 8 bases from J, with 9 bases between. The CDR3 runs to 11 residues. Germline V gene data show CDR1 as SEHNR and CDR2 as FQNEAQ (reference sequence). DNA of the CDR3: TGTGCCAGCAGCCCACAGTGGGGCTACACCTTC. Its translation: CASSPQWGYTF.

This clonotype was observed a few times. This chain joins TRBV27 and TRBJ2-7; 9 bases map to TRBD2. Looked up from germline, CDR1 is MNHEY and CDR2 is SMNVEV (reference sequence). Losses at the gene ends were 3 bases for V and 0 bases for J; bases not matched to a gene: 3. The CDR3 spans 15 residues. This chain's CDR3 is CASSFQRGASYEQYF. The CDR3 DNA reads as TGTGCCAGCAGTTTCCAGCGGGGGGCCTCCTACGAGCAGTACTTC.

The chain is built from TRBV29-1 and TRBJ2-1, with D unclear. The V and J ends lost 7 bases and 1 base respectively, with 5 bases between them. Germline-derived CDR1 and CDR2 are SQVTM and ANQGSEA. The length of the CDR3 is 11 residues. CDR3 sequence reads: CSGKSYNEQFF. The CDR3 region has the DNA TGCAGCGGTAAGTCCTACAATGAGCAGTTCTTC.

There are many counts of this clonotype. This chain links TRBV5-1 with TRBJ2-5; D perhaps matches TRBD2 (5 bases). The germline V gene encodes CDR1 SGHRS and CDR2 YFSETQ. This CDR3 spans 15 amino acids. V was shortened by 0 bases and J by 2 bases, with 11 bases between the two germline ends. For the CDR3, the DNA is TGCGCCAGCAGCTTGGGGGCGGGCACACAAGAGACCCAGTACTTC. Residues: CASSLGAGTQETQYF.